The 9 T cell receptor beta chains reported below all come from one sample, sequenced in a study of T-cell reconstitution after alpha-beta-depleted transplantation in children. A TCRbeta library incorporating unique molecular identifiers was prepared. TCRdb re-called the PCR reads with MiXCR, one entry per CDR3 protein. The sample lists more than 200,000 distinct CDR3 sequences; approximately 15% were seen once. The material was PBMCs, mostly from graft donor cells, obtained 360 days after TCRalphabeta/CD19-depleted stem cell transplant. These receptors all come from a male patient aged 2 to 9 who had a stem cell transplant for acute lymphoblastic leukemia, so the T cells may come from the graft donor.

This clonotype has just one count. V and J are TRBV7-2 and TRBJ2-7, with D uncertain. V gave up 2 bases and J gave up 1 base, with 9 bases separating them. The CDR3 length is 14 residues. The germline gives CDR1 SGHTA, CDR2 FQGNSA. The CDR3 reads CASSLNANSYEQYF. CDR3 nucleotide sequence: TGTGCCAGCAGCTTAAACGCTAATTCCTACGAGCAGTACTTC.

The V and J genes are TRBV20-1 and TRBJ2-7, with D maybe TRBD2 (5 bases). V was trimmed by 5 bases and J by 1 base, leaving 18 bases between them. Germline assignment: CDR1 DFQATT and CDR2 SNEGSKA (reference sequence). This CDR3 spans 15 amino acids. The CDR3 here is CSAAPLYGLSYEQYF. The CDR3 DNA sequence: TGCAGTGCTGCGCCTCTCTACGGACTTTCCTACGAGCAGTACTTC.

This chain links TRBV6-1 with TRBJ2-1, with TRBD1 matching 9 bases. Germline V lookup: CDR1 MNHNS, CDR2 SASEGT. With V trimmed by 8 bases and J by 10 bases, 9 bases remained unmatched. The CDR3 runs to 13 residues. The DNA of the CDR3 is TGTGCCAGCTGTAGACAGGGGGTCGGAGAGCAGTTCTTC. Translated: CASCRQGVGEQFF.

About this clonotype itself: An end of the junction differs from the germline gene, which may be a read error. This chain connects TRBV19 to TRBJ2-5; no clear D. The CDR3 has 15 amino acids. Germline V gene lookup returns CDR1 LNHDA and CDR2 SQIVND (reference sequence). The CDR3 reads CPSSISDGERGTQYF. DNA for the CDR3: TGTCCCAGTAGTATATCGGACGGCGAGCGAGGGACCCAGTACTTC.

This clonotype was observed a few times. The V call is TRBV5-1, the J call TRBJ1-2; 8 nucleotides agree with TRBD1. This CDR3 region has 15 residues. Per germline, CDR1 SGHRS and CDR2 YFSETQ. J lost 7 bases, V lost 4 bases, and 12 bases had no gene match. The CDR3 spells CASSEDSGGFIGYTF. CDR3 coding DNA: TGCGCCAGCAGCGAAGACTCAGGGGGCTTCATTGGCTACACCTTC.

V usage is TRBV3-1 and J usage is TRBJ2-3, with 9 bases fitting TRBD2. Germline CDR1 is LGHDT and CDR2 is YNNKEL (reference sequence). V dropped 3 bases and J dropped 5; count of bases not matched to a gene: 3. This CDR3 is built from 14 residues. The CDR3, as DNA: TGTGCCAGCAGCCAGGAAGCGGGGGGAGATACGCAGTATTTT. It translates to CASSQEAGGDTQYF.

The DNA for the CDR3 is TGCAGTGGGTCCGGGGCAGCCCATCGATCTGGGGCCAACGTCCTGACTTTC. It codes for CSGSGAAHRSGANVLTF. This chain uses TRBV20-1 with TRBJ2-6; D could derive from TRBD1 or TRBD2 (5 bases each). The CDR3 covers 17 residues. Trimming removed 7 bases at V and 1 base at J, with 20 bases between. The germline V gene encodes CDR1 DFQATT and CDR2 SNEGSKA (reference sequence).

J is TRBJ2-7 and V is TRBV7-6, with 11 bases matching TRBD1. Germline V gene lookup returns CDR1 SGHVS and CDR2 FNYEAQ. Trimming cost V 5 bases and J 3 bases; bases outside gene matches: 9. There are 16 residues in the CDR3. CDR3 sequence: CASSAPGGTGGYEQYF. The CDR3, as DNA: TGTGCCAGCAGCGCCCCAGGAGGGACAGGGGGCTACGAGCAGTACTTC.

The table lists this clonotype with a few counts. The chain has TRBV3-1 and TRBJ1-1; D may be TRBD1 (6 bases). Deletions cut 0 bases from V and 5 bases from J, with 22 bases between. The V gene's germline CDR1 is LGHDT and CDR2 YNNKEL (reference sequence). CDR3 size: 18 residues. The CDR3 DNA is TGTGCCAGCAGCCAAGACGCGTACAATTACAGGGTATTTACTGAAGCTTTCTTT. Residues: CASSQDAYNYRVFTEAFF. Looking up the rest from reference TRBV3-1 and TRBJ1-1 gives the full variable domain: DTAVSQTPKYLVTQMGNDKSIKCEQNLGHDTMYWYKQDSKKFLKIMFSYNNKELIINETVPNRFSPKSPDKAHLNLHINSLELGDSAVYFCASSQDAYNYRVFTEAFFGQGTRLTVV.